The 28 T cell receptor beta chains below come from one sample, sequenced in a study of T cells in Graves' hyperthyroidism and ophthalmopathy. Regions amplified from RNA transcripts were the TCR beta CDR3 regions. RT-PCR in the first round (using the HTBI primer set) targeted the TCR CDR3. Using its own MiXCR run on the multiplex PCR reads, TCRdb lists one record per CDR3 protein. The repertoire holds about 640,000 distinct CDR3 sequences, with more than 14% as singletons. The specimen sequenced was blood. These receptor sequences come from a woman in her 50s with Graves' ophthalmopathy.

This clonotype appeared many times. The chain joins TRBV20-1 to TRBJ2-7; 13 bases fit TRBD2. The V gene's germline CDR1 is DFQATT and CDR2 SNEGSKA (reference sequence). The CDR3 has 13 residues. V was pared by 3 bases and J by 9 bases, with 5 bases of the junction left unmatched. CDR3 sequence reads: CSARAGTSGTQYF. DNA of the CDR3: TGCAGTGCTAGGGCCGGGACTAGCGGGACGCAGTACTTC.

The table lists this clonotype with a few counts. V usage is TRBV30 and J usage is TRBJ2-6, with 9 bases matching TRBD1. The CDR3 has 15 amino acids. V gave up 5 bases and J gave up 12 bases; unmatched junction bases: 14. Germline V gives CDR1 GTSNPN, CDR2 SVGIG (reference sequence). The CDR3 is CAWGGIRTGETVLTF. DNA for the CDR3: TGTGCCTGGGGGGGAATTAGGACAGGGGAAACCGTCCTGACTTTC.

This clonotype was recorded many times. CDR3 loop: CASSTTPNTEAFF. The CDR3, as DNA: TGTGCCAGCAGCACGACACCGAACACTGAAGCTTTCTTT. This rearrangement joins TRBV12-3 or TRBV12-4 to TRBJ1-1, with no clear D. The CDR3 length is 13 residues. V lost 6 bases and J 1 base, leaving 9 bases between the germline ends.

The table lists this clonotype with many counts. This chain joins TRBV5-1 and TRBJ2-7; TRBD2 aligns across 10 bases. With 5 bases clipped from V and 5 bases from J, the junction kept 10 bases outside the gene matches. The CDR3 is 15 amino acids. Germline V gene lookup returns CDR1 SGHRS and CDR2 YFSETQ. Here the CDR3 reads CASRVLAGSMDEQYF. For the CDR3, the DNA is TGCGCCAGCAGGGTACTAGCGGGAAGCATGGACGAGCAGTACTTC.

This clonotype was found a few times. CDR3 bases: TGTGCCACCAGTGATTTCGCGACAGGGATGCATGAGCAGTTCTTC. Its translation is CATSDFATGMHEQFF. V gene TRBV24-1 combines with J gene TRBJ2-1, with 7 bases identical to TRBD1. This CDR3 contains 15 residues. The germline V gene encodes CDR1 KGHDR and CDR2 SFDVKD. V gave up 1 base and J gave up 8 bases; unmatched junction bases: 7.

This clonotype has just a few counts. CDR3 loop: CASSRGTGRSSNQPQHF. The CDR3 bases are TGTGCCAGCAGCCGAGGGACAGGGCGATCGAGCAATCAGCCCCAGCATTTT. V gene TRBV7-9 combines with J gene TRBJ1-5; TRBD1 aligns across 9 bases. This CDR3 spans 17 amino acids. The germline gives CDR1 SEHNR, CDR2 FQNEAQ (reference sequence). V gave up 5 bases and J gave up 1 base; unmatched junction bases: 9. The full variable domain, completed using reference TRBV7-9 and TRBJ1-5, is DTGVSQNPRHKITKRGQNVTFRCDPISEHNRLYWYRQTLGQGPEFLTYFQNEAQLEKSRLLSDRFSAERPKGSFSTLEIQRTEQGDSAMYLCASSRGTGRSSNQPQHFGDGTRLSIL.

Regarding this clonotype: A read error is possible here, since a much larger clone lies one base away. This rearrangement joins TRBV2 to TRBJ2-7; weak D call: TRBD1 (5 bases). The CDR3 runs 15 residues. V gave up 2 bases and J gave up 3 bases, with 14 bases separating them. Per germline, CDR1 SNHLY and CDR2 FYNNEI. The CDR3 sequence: CASSESWERGYEQYF. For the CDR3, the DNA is TGTGCCAGCAGTGAATCGTGGGAAAGGGGCTACGAGCAGTACTTC.

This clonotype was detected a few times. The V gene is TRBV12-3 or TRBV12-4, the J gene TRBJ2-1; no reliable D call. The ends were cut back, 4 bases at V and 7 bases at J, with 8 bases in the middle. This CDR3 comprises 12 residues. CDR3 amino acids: CASSSRPNEQFF. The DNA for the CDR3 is TGTGCCAGCAGTTCCCGACCTAATGAGCAGTTCTTC.

The CDR3 here is CASSYRVPLHNQPQHF. The CDR3 bases are TGTGCCAGCAGTTACCGGGTTCCCCTTCACAATCAGCCCCAGCATTTT. The chain carries TRBV6-5 and TRBJ1-5; no definite D call. The length of the CDR3 is 16 residues. CDR1 is MNHEY and CDR2 is SVGAGI in the germline V gene. V was pared by 2 bases and J by 3 bases, with 14 bases between.

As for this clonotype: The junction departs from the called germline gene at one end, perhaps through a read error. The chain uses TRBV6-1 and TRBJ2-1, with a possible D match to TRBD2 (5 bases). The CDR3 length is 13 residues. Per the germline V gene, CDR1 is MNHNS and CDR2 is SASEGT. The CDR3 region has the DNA TGTGCCAGCAGTGGCGGACTCTACAATGAGCAGCTCTTC. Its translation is CASSGGLYNEQLF.

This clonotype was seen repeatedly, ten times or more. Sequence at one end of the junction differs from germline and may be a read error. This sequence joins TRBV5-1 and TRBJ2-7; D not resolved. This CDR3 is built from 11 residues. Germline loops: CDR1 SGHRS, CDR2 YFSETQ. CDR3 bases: TGTGCCAGCAGCTCCAACTACGAGCAGTACTTC. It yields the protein CASSSNYEQYF.

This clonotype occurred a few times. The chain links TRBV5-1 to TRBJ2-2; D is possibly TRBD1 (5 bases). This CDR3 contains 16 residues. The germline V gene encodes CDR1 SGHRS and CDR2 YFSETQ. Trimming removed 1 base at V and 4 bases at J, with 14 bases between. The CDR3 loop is CASSLKVTGSTGELFF. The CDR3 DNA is TGCGCCAGCAGCTTGAAGGTCACAGGCAGCACCGGGGAGCTGTTTTTT.

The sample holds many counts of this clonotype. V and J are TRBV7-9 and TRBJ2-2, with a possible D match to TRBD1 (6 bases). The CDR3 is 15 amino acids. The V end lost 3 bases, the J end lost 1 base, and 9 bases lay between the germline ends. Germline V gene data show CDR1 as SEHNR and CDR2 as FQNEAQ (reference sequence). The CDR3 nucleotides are TGTGCCAGCAGCTTCTTGACAGGGAACACCGGGGAGCTGTTTTTT. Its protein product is CASSFLTGNTGELFF.

The CDR3 nucleotides are TGTGCCAGTAGTAGGCATGACGGCGCCAACCATGGCTACACCTTC. This translates into CASSRHDGANHGYTF. The rearrangement uses TRBV19 and TRBJ1-2; the D is unclear. This CDR3 contains 15 residues. The germline V and J ends were trimmed by 4 bases and 6 bases, with 18 bases remaining between them. Germline-derived CDR1 and CDR2 are LNHDA and SQIVND (reference sequence).

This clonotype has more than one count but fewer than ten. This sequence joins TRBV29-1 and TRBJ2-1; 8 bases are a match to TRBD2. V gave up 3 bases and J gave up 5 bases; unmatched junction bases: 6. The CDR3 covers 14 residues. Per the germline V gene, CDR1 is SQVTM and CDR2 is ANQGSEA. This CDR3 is CSVEKLAGDNEQFF. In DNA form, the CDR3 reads TGCAGCGTTGAGAAGCTAGCGGGTGACAATGAGCAGTTCTTC.

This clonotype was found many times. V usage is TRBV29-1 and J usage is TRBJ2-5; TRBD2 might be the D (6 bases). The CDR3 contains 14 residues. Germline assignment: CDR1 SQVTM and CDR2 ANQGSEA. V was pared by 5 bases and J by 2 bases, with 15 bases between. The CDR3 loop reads CSVYGGSGQETQYF. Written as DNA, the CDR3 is TGCAGCGTTTATGGGGGTAGCGGTCAAGAGACCCAGTACTTC.

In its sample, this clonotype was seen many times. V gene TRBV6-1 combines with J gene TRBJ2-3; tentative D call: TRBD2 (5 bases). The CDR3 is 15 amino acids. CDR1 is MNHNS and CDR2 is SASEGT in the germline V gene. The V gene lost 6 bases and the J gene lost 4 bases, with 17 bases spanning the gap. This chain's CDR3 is CASRRVSGRSDTQYF. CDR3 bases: TGTGCCAGCAGGCGGGTCTCCGGACGGTCAGATACGCAGTATTTT.

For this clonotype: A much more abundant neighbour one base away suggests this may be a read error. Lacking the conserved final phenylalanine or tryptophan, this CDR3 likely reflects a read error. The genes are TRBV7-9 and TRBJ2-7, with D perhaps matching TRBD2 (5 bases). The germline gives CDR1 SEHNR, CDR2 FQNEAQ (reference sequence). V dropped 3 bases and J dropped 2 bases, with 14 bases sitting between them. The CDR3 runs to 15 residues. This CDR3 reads CASSFRENRPYEQYL. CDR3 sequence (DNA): TGTGCCAGCAGCTTTCGGGAAAACCGCCCCTACGAGCAGTACCTC.

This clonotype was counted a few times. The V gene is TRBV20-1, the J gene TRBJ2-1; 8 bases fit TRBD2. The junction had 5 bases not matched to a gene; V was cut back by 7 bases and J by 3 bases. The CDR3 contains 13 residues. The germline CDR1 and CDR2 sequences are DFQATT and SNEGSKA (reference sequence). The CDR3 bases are TGCAGTGGTCTCCTAGCGGGCTACAATGAGCAGTTCTTC. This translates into CSGLLAGYNEQFF.

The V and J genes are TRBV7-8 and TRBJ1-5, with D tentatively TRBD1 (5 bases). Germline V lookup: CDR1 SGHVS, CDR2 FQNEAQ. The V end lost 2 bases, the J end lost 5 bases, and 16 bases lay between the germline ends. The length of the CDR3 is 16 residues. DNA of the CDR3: TGTGCCAGCAGCTTAATGCAGGGCTTCTCCGATCAGCCCCAGCATTTT. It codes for CASSLMQGFSDQPQHF.

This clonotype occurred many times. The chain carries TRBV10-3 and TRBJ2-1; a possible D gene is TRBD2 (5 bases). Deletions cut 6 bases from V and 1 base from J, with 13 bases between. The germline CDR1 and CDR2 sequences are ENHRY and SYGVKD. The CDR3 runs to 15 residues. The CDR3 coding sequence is TGTGCCATCAGAGACTACGAACGATCCTACAATGAGCAGTTCTTC. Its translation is CAIRDYERSYNEQFF.

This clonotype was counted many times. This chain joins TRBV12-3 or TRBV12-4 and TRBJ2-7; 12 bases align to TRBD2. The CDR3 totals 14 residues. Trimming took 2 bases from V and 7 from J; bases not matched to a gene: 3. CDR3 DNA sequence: TGTGCCAGCAGTTTACTAGCGGGAGGGCCGGAGCAGTACTTC. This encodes CASSLLAGGPEQYF.

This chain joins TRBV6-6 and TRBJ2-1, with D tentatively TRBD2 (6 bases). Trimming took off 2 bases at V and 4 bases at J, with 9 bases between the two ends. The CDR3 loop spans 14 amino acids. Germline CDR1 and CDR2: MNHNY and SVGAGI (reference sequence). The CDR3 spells CASSYIREYNEQFF. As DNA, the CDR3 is TGTGCCAGCAGTTACATCCGGGAGTACAATGAGCAGTTCTTC.

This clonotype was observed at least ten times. CDR3 region: CASKSGTGPNQPQHF. For the CDR3, the DNA is TGTGCCAGCAAATCCGGGACAGGCCCCAATCAGCCCCAGCATTTT. V gene TRBV12-3 or TRBV12-4 combines with J gene TRBJ1-5, with TRBD1 matching 8 bases. There are 15 residues in the CDR3. Trimming at V came to 7 bases and at J to 3 bases, leaving 8 bases not matched to a gene.

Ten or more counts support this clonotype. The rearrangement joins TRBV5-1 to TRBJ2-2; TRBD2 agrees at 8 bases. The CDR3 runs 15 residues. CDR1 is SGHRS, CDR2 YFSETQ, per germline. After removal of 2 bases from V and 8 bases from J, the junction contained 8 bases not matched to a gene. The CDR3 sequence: CASSLRSGSSGELFF. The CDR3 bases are TGCGCCAGCAGCTTACGGAGCGGGAGCTCTGGGGAGCTGTTTTTT.

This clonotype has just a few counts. The CDR3 sequence is CASSQDVTDGSYGYTF. Here the CDR3 DNA reads TGCGCCAGCAGCCAAGATGTCACAGACGGGTCCTATGGCTACACCTTC. J is TRBJ1-2 and V is TRBV4-1; unclear D gene. Germline CDR1 MGHRA, CDR2 YSYEKL. Trimming stripped 0 bases from V and 4 bases from J, with 15 bases between. This CDR3 is built from 16 residues.

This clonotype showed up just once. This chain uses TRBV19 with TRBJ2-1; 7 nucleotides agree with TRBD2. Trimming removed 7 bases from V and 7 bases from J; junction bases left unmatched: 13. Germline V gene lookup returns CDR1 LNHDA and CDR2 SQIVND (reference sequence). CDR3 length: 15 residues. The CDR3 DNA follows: TGTGCCAGTATAAGAGCGGGAAGGCCGGTAAATGAGCAGTTCTTC. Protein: CASIRAGRPVNEQFF.

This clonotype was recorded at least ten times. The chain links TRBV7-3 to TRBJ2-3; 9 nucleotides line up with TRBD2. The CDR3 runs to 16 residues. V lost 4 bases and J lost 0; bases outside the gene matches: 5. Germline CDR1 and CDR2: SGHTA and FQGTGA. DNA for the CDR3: TGTGCCAGCAGCTCGCTAGCGGGACCAAGCACAGATACGCAGTATTTT. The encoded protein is CASSSLAGPSTDTQYF.